Below, 21 T cell receptor beta chains from the same sample are listed, as sequenced in a study of glioma-infiltrating T cells (dated by TCRdb to the mid-2010s). The instrument given in TCRdb is Illumina MiSeq. The iRepertoire nested amplicon-rescue multiplex PCR (arm-PCR) platform was used to amplify TCR alpha and beta CDR3 regions from RNA. TCRdb redid the processing of the public reads, applying fastp at Q25 and MiXCR, and retained in-frame beta chains. Merged by CDR3 protein, the rows form single entries marked with the most common genes and DNA. For this sample the table gives approximately 90,000 distinct CDR3 sequences, of which about a quarter were detected only once. Around 7% of the sample comes from the top ten. The sequenced material came from glioma tissue, nonneoplastic brain tissue, or PBMCs (not recorded which). The receptor source for this set is a human donor with low-grade glioma or glioblastoma, undergoing nonglioma brain surgery, or in good health (not recorded which).

Ten or more counts support this clonotype. This chain connects TRBV7-9 to TRBJ1-1, with D uncertain. From germline, CDR1 is SEHNR and CDR2 FQNEAQ (reference sequence). The CDR3 runs 12 residues. Trimming shortened V by 5 bases and J by 4 bases, and 8 bases separated the two germline ends. CDR3 in amino acids: CASSLSSTEAFF. For the CDR3, the DNA is TGTGCCAGCAGCCTCTCAAGCACTGAAGCTTTCTTT.

This clonotype has ten or more counts. The rearrangement uses TRBV7-2 and TRBJ2-1; 7 bases are a match to TRBD2. Germline loops: CDR1 SGHTA, CDR2 FQGNSA. The CDR3 is 15 amino acids. The J segment lost 6 bases and the V segment lost 5 bases, leaving 10 bases of the junction unmatched. CDR3 in amino acids: CASSPRGGRGNEQFF. For the CDR3, the DNA is TGTGCCAGCAGCCCCCGCGGGGGAAGGGGCAATGAGCAGTTCTTC.

This clonotype came up a few times. This rearrangement joins TRBV5-1 to TRBJ2-3; D is possibly TRBD2 (6 bases). Trimming pared 5 bases from V and 1 base from J, leaving 11 bases between. From germline, CDR1 is SGHRS and CDR2 YFSETQ. The length of the CDR3 is 14 residues. CDR3 DNA: TGCGCCAGCAGTATGGAGGGAGGCACAGATACGCAGTATTTT. This codes for CASSMEGGTDTQYF.

The chain has TRBV6-1 and TRBJ1-2, with 7 bases matching TRBD1. Germline assignment: CDR1 MNHNS and CDR2 SASEGT. The CDR3 consists of 14 residues. V lost 6 bases to trimming and J lost 8 bases; unmatched junction nucleotides: 12. The CDR3 sequence is CASSPQTGLSGYTF. For the CDR3, the DNA is TGTGCCAGCAGCCCCCAGACAGGGCTATCAGGCTACACCTTC.

This clonotype was seen many times. This sequence joins TRBV7-2 and TRBJ2-3; D could derive from TRBD1 or TRBD2 (6 bases each). This CDR3 spans 15 amino acids. Trimming stripped 4 bases from V and 6 bases from J, with 17 bases between. Germline V CDR1 and CDR2: SGHTA, FQGNSA. The CDR3 protein is CASSSQGGRGDTQYF. The CDR3 DNA reads TGTGCCAGCAGCTCACAGGGAGGCCGGGGCGATACGCAGTATTTT.

This clonotype was seen once. Germline is not matched at one junction end, which may reflect a read error. The gene calls are TRBV18 and TRBJ2-1, with a tentative D call TRBD1 (6 bases). The CDR3 runs to 14 residues. CDR1 and CDR2 from the germline V gene are KGHSH and LQKENI. CDR3 protein: CANSPASGVNEQFF. The CDR3 DNA sequence: TGTGCCAACTCACCGGCTTCAGGGGTGAATGAACAGTTCTTC.

This clonotype was found many times. V and J are TRBV7-6 and TRBJ1-1; D is ambiguous. CDR1 and CDR2 (germline): SGHVS, FNYEAQ. The CDR3 length is 15 residues. V was pared by 6 bases and J by 5 bases, with 19 bases between. The CDR3 here is CASSSQYRALTEAFF. The CDR3 DNA sequence: TGTGCCAGCAGTTCCCAATATCGGGCTCTAACTGAAGCTTTCTTT.

A few counts support this clonotype. DNA of the CDR3: TGTGCCAGCAGCGCGAGATCAGGGACCAATGAGCAGTTCTTC. Translation: CASSARSGTNEQFF. This chain uses TRBV14 with TRBJ2-1; the D call may be TRBD1 or TRBD2 (5 bases each). This CDR3 is built from 14 residues. V was cut by 5 bases and J by 6 bases, with 14 bases left in between. Germline CDR1 is SGHDN and CDR2 is FVKESK.

This chain joins TRBV19 and TRBJ1-6; D not resolved. The CDR3 sequence is 13 residues long. Trimming removed 3 bases at V and 10 bases at J, with 10 bases between. In germline, CDR1 is LNHDA, CDR2 SQIVND (reference sequence). The CDR3 protein is CASSIGRVSPLHF. The DNA for the CDR3 is TGTGCCAGTAGTATTGGCCGGGTATCACCCCTCCACTTT.

There are a few counts of this clonotype. V and J are TRBV19 and TRBJ2-3; D gene unclear. Germline V gene data show CDR1 as LNHDA and CDR2 as SQIVND (reference sequence). The CDR3 runs 12 residues. V lost 7 bases and J 8 bases, leaving 13 bases between the germline ends. The CDR3 region is CASNTIGGTQYF. The CDR3 region has the DNA TGTGCCAGTAATACCATTGGCGGTACGCAGTATTTT.

This clonotype has just a few counts. CDR3 nucleotide sequence: TGCAGCGTTGAAGAGTTCTACGAGCAGTACTTC. It specifies CSVEEFYEQYF. The V gene is TRBV29-1, the J gene TRBJ2-7, with no clear D. The length of the CDR3 is 11 residues. The germline gives CDR1 SQVTM, CDR2 ANQGSEA. Trimming stripped 0 bases from V and 3 bases from J, with 3 bases between.

This clonotype has only a few counts. The V gene is TRBV29-1, the J gene TRBJ2-2; 12 positions match TRBD2. After removal of 4 bases from V and 1 base from J, the junction contained 4 bases not matched to a gene. Germline values: CDR1 SQVTM, CDR2 ANQGSEA. The CDR3 has 16 residues. CDR3 loop: CSVVTSGRMNTGELFF. The CDR3, as DNA: TGCAGCGTTGTAACTAGCGGGAGGATGAACACCGGGGAGCTGTTTTTT.

This clonotype has at least ten counts. The chain links TRBV18 to TRBJ1-1; 7 bases align to TRBD1. The CDR3 consists of 16 residues. CDR1 and CDR2 (germline): KGHSH, LQKENI. V trimming: 0 bases; J trimming: 5 bases; junction bases outside the gene matches: 9. The chain's CDR3 is CASSPPNRGGGTEAFF. The CDR3 DNA is TGTGCCAGCTCACCACCGAACAGGGGAGGTGGGACTGAAGCTTTCTTT. The whole variable domain, filled in from reference TRBV18 and TRBJ1-1, reads NAGVMQNPRHLVRRRGQEARLRCSPMKGHSHVYWYRQLPEEGLKFMVYLQKENIIDESGMPKERFSAEFPKEGPSILRIQQVVRGDSAAYFCASSPPNRGGGTEAFFGQGTRLTVV.

The chain combines TRBV18 with TRBJ2-3, with TRBD1 matching over 7 bases. V lost 5 bases, J lost 0 bases, and 5 bases stayed unmatched. Germline assignment: CDR1 KGHSH and CDR2 LQKENI. This CDR3 spans 15 amino acids. CDR3 sequence: CASSRDSRSTDTQYF. CDR3 nucleotides: TGTGCCAGCTCAAGGGACAGCAGAAGCACAGATACGCAGTATTTT.

This clonotype was observed a few times. The genes are TRBV11-2 and TRBJ1-5; D call uncertain. V lost 3 bases and J 5 bases, leaving 8 bases between the germline ends. Germline CDR1 and CDR2: SGHAT and FQNNGV. The CDR3 runs 13 residues. The CDR3 sequence: CASSFSPDQPQHF. The CDR3 DNA follows: TGTGCCAGCAGCTTTAGTCCTGATCAGCCCCAGCATTTT.

Many counts were recorded for this clonotype. This sequence joins TRBV28 and TRBJ2-3; 14 nucleotides align to TRBD2. V lost 3 bases to trimming and J lost 7 bases; unmatched junction nucleotides: 3. From germline, CDR1 is MDHEN and CDR2 SYDVKM. This CDR3 contains 15 residues. The CDR3 bases are TGTGCCAGCAGTTTGGGGACTAGCGGGAGAAATACGCAGTATTTT. This gives the protein CASSLGTSGRNTQYF. Based on the CDR3 plus reference TRBV28 and TRBJ2-3, the full variable domain is DVKVTQSSRYLVKRTGEKVFLECVQDMDHENMFWYRQDPGLGLRLIYFSYDVKMKEKGDIPEGYSVSREKKERFSLILESASTNQTSMYLCASSLGTSGRNTQYFGPGTRLTVL.

This chain joins TRBV11-2 and TRBJ2-3, with TRBD2 matching over 12 bases. Trimming cost V 7 bases and J 2 bases; bases outside gene matches: 7. The CDR3 is 16 amino acids. Germline CDR1 SGHAT, CDR2 FQNNGV. This chain's CDR3 is CASNSGLAGTTDTQYF. The CDR3 region has the DNA TGTGCCAGCAACTCCGGACTAGCGGGGACCACAGATACGCAGTATTTT.

This clonotype turned up a few times. The J gene is TRBJ2-2, the V gene TRBV10-1; D gene unclear. Germline values: CDR1 WNHNN, CDR2 SYGVQD (reference sequence). The V and J ends lost 3 bases and 12 bases respectively, with 14 bases between them. The CDR3 runs to 13 residues. CDR3: CASSEVAFGQLFF. CDR3 nucleotide sequence: TGCGCCAGCAGTGAAGTGGCCTTCGGTCAGCTGTTTTTT.

This clonotype has ten or more counts. This chain connects TRBV20-1 to TRBJ2-1; TRBD2 is a possible D gene (5 bases). This CDR3 contains 15 residues. With 5 bases removed from V and 8 bases from J, the gap between germline ends came to 22 bases. Germline CDR1 is DFQATT and CDR2 is SNEGSKA (reference sequence). CDR3 sequence: CSADRLAAESDEQFF. In DNA, the CDR3 is TGCAGTGCTGATCGCCTGGCAGCGGAATCGGATGAGCAGTTCTTC.

V gene TRBV7-9 combines with J gene TRBJ2-5, with 9 bases fitting TRBD1. The CDR3 loop spans 14 amino acids. CDR1 is SEHNR and CDR2 is FQNEAQ in the germline V gene (reference sequence). The V and J ends lost 5 bases and 5 bases, in that order; junction bases with no gene match: 6. The CDR3 bases are TGTGCCAGCAGCAGGGGGACAGGGACCGAGACCCAGTACTTC. Residues: CASSRGTGTETQYF.

This clonotype was picked up many times. The chain is built from TRBV4-1 and TRBJ1-1; D may be TRBD1 (5 bases). This CDR3 has 15 amino acids. V lost 1 base and J 4 bases, leaving 13 bases between the germline ends. Per germline, CDR1 MGHRA and CDR2 YSYEKL. The CDR3 loop is CASSQGQGWSTEAFF. Here the CDR3 DNA reads TGCGCCAGCAGCCAAGGTCAGGGTTGGTCCACTGAAGCTTTCTTT.